One sample yielded the 20 T cell receptor beta chains listed below, sequenced in a study of blood T cell repertoires in COVID-19. Repertoires were generated with immunoSEQ multiplex PCR, while TCRdb's copy carries only in-frame clones and drops some. The sample holds some 100,000 clones, roughly nine tenths seen once. The sample was peripheral blood. The receptor source for this set is a man aged 50 to 60 with acute or convalescent COVID-19.

The gene calls are TRBV6-6 and TRBJ2-7, with 11 bases that match TRBD1. The CDR3 totals 16 residues. V gave up 5 bases and J gave up 5 bases; unmatched junction bases: 11. Germline CDR1 and CDR2: MNHNY and SVGAGI (reference sequence). The DNA of the CDR3 is TGTGCCAGCAGTAAACCTACCGGGACAGGGGGTAACGAGCAGTACTTC. Encoded protein: CASSKPTGTGGNEQYF.

CDR3 region: CASSYAKFGNPTEAFF. DNA of the CDR3: TGTGCCAGCAGTTACGCTAAATTTGGTAACCCGACTGAAGCTTTCTTT. The rearrangement joins TRBV6-5 to TRBJ1-1; D ambiguous. Germline V gene data show CDR1 as MNHEY and CDR2 as SVGAGI. V dropped 2 bases and J dropped 5 bases, with 18 bases sitting between them. CDR3 length: 16 residues.

This sequence joins TRBV2 and TRBJ1-2; 7 bases agree with TRBD1. V trimming: 6 bases; J trimming: 2 bases; junction bases outside the gene matches: 21. Germline CDR1 and CDR2: SNHLY and FYNNEI. This CDR3 is built from 19 residues. The CDR3 loop is CASRLRQNPPGQLNYGYTF. The CDR3, as DNA: TGTGCCAGCAGGCTCCGCCAGAACCCTCCGGGACAGCTAAACTATGGCTACACCTTC.

J is TRBJ2-3 and V is TRBV6-4; D possibly corresponds to TRBD2 (5 bases). Germline lookup yields CDR1 MRHNA and CDR2 SNTAGT. The CDR3 sequence is 14 residues long. The V gene lost 4 bases and the J gene lost 2 bases, with 10 bases spanning the gap. As DNA, the CDR3 is TGTGCCAGCAGTGCCACCGGGGACACAGATACGCAGTATTTT. It translates to CASSATGDTDTQYF.

The CDR3 reads CASSEGPSRDQPQHF. As DNA, the CDR3 is TGTGCCAGCAGCGAGGGCCCCTCCCGGGATCAGCCCCAGCATTTT. The genes are TRBV7-2 and TRBJ1-5; D gene ambiguous. The germline CDR1 and CDR2 sequences are SGHTA and FQGNSA. This CDR3 contains 15 residues. V lost 5 bases and J 5 bases, leaving 16 bases between the germline ends.

J is TRBJ2-7 and V is TRBV3-1 (or the pseudogene TRBV3-2); 8 bases match TRBD2. V dropped 0 bases and J dropped 1; count of bases not matched to a gene: 8. The CDR3 consists of 17 residues. CDR1 is LGHDT and CDR2 is YNNKEL in the germline V gene (reference sequence). CDR3 nucleotides: TGTGCCAGCAGCCAAGATCGTCTGGGCGGGGGGTCCTACGAGCAGTACTTC. Its protein is CASSQDRLGGGSYEQYF.

The rearrangement uses TRBV9 and TRBJ1-1, with D possibly TRBD1 on 5 matching bases. Germline loops: CDR1 SGDLS, CDR2 YYNGEE. There are 16 residues in the CDR3. The germline V and J ends were trimmed by 0 bases and 4 bases, with 16 bases remaining between them. This CDR3 reads CASSVGWGLNGTEAFF. CDR3 nucleotide sequence: TGTGCCAGCAGCGTAGGGTGGGGCCTGAATGGCACTGAAGCTTTCTTT.

The V call is TRBV5-5, the J call TRBJ2-2; D is perhaps TRBD2 (5 bases). Germline V lookup: CDR1 SGHKS, CDR2 YYEKEE (reference sequence). This CDR3 is 16 amino acids long. V was clipped by 1 base and J by 6 bases, with 16 bases between them. The CDR3 nucleotides are TGTGCCAGCAGCTTGCCGGGATCCGGGGTCGCCGGGGAGCTGTTTTTT. Amino acid sequence: CASSLPGSGVAGELFF.

The rearrangement uses TRBV19 and TRBJ1-2; 9 nucleotides align to TRBD1. Germline V gene sequence: CDR1 LNHDA, CDR2 SQIVND (reference sequence). Losses at the gene ends were 4 bases for V and 1 base for J; bases not matched to a gene: 4. The CDR3 runs to 15 residues. CDR3 sequence: CASSTGQGHNYGYTF. Here the CDR3 DNA reads TGTGCCAGTAGTACGGGACAGGGTCATAACTATGGCTACACCTTC.

This clone was recorded a few times. V is TRBV18 and J is TRBJ2-2, with 9 bases identical to TRBD2. The CDR3 runs to 16 residues. CDR1 is KGHSH, CDR2 LQKENI, per germline. The V and J ends lost 5 bases and 2 bases, in that order; junction bases with no gene match: 6. CDR3 region: CASSSRAGGNTGELFF. In DNA form, the CDR3 reads TGTGCCAGCTCATCCCGAGCGGGGGGCAACACCGGGGAGCTGTTTTTT.

The genes are TRBV3-1 (or the pseudogene TRBV3-2) and TRBJ2-6, with a weak D call TRBD2 (5 bases). V was pared by 4 bases and J by 0 bases, with 16 bases between. The CDR3 is 18 residues long. Germline V gene lookup returns CDR1 LGHDT and CDR2 YNNKEL (reference sequence). In DNA form, the CDR3 reads TGTGCCAGCAGCCTCTCGCACGGGGTTAGCTCTGGGGCCAACGTCCTGACTTTC. Translating it yields CASSLSHGVSSGANVLTF.

The chain uses TRBV5-1 and TRBJ1-6, with TRBD1 matching over 8 bases. Losses at the gene ends were 4 bases for V and 4 bases for J; bases not matched to a gene: 7. Germline V gene data show CDR1 as SGHRS and CDR2 as YFSETQ. The CDR3 extends over 16 amino acids. The CDR3 nucleotides are TGCGCCAGCAGCCGAACTGGACAGGGTTATAATTCACCCCTCCACTTT. It is translated as CASSRTGQGYNSPLHF.

V is TRBV18 and J is TRBJ1-2, with a tentative D call TRBD1 (5 bases). Trimming pared 10 bases from V and 6 bases from J, leaving 15 bases between. This CDR3 has 12 residues. The germline V gene has CDR1 KGHSH and CDR2 LQKENI. This CDR3 reads CATRSGGDGYTF. In nucleotides, the CDR3 is TGTGCCACCCGGTCGGGGGGAGATGGCTACACCTTC. Full variable domain (rest looked up from reference TRBV18 and TRBJ1-2): NAGVMQNPRHLVRRRGQEARLRCSPMKGHSHVYWYRQLPEEGLKFMVYLQKENIIDESGMPKERFSAEFPKEGPSILRIQQVVRGDSAAYFCATRSGGDGYTFGSGTRLTVV.

The CDR3 reads CASSSPGSATNEKLFF. The CDR3 DNA is TGTGCCAGCAGCTCTCCCGGTTCTGCAACTAATGAAAAACTGTTTTTT. The chain is built from TRBV5-4 and TRBJ1-4, with unresolved D. The CDR3 length is 16 residues. The germline V and J ends were trimmed by 3 bases and 0 bases, with 12 bases remaining between them. Germline loops: CDR1 SGHNT, CDR2 YYREEE (reference sequence).

The genes are TRBV28 and TRBJ2-3; perhaps TRBD2 as D (6 bases). Germline V CDR1 and CDR2: MDHEN, SYDVKM. The CDR3 contains 15 residues. With 6 bases removed from V and 4 bases from J, the gap between germline ends came to 17 bases. This CDR3 is CASSRSAGIPDTQYF. The CDR3 coding sequence is TGTGCCAGCAGCCGATCGGCGGGGATCCCAGATACGCAGTATTTT.

This clone was detected once. The chain couples TRBV3-1 (or the pseudogene TRBV3-2) to TRBJ2-1, with 8 bases fitting TRBD2. CDR1 and CDR2 (germline): LGHDT, YNNKEL (reference sequence). The CDR3 length is 15 residues. V gave up 1 base and J gave up 3 bases; unmatched junction bases: 2. The CDR3 here is CASSQVRGGYNEQFF. DNA for the CDR3: TGTGCCAGCAGCCAAGTACGGGGGGGCTACAATGAGCAGTTCTTC.

The genes are TRBV19 and TRBJ1-2; TRBD1 matches at 9 bases. The junction had 10 bases not matched to a gene; V was cut back by 6 bases and J by 5 bases. Germline CDR1 is LNHDA and CDR2 is SQIVND (reference sequence). The CDR3 consists of 15 residues. CDR3 region: CASRRGTGTKYGYTF. CDR3 in DNA: TGTGCCAGTAGACGAGGGACAGGGACGAAGTATGGCTACACCTTC.

The genes are TRBV11-3 and TRBJ1-4; weak D call: TRBD1 (5 bases). Trimming left V 2 bases short and J 5 bases short, with 12 bases between. Germline V gives CDR1 SGHNT, CDR2 YENEEA. The CDR3 spans 15 residues. In DNA, the CDR3 is TGTGCCAGCAGCTTAAGCGGGACTAACAATGAAAAACTGTTTTTT. Translation gives CASSLSGTNNEKLFF.

The chain combines TRBV5-1 with TRBJ2-3, with TRBD2 matching 11 bases. CDR3 length equals 16 residues. V shed 3 bases and J 6 bases; nucleotides not matched to a gene: 9. CDR1 SGHRS and CDR2 YFSETQ come from the germline V gene. CDR3 residues: CASSYSGGAWRDTQYF. The CDR3 coding sequence is TGCGCCAGCAGCTATAGCGGGGGGGCATGGAGGGATACGCAGTATTTT.

The chain is built from TRBV7-9 and TRBJ1-2; D unclear. The CDR3 is made up of 13 amino acids. V lost 0 bases to trimming and J lost 8 bases, with 10 bases between them. The germline V gene has CDR1 SEHNR and CDR2 FQNEAQ (reference sequence). The chain's CDR3 is CASSLAQLVGYTF. As DNA, the CDR3 is TGTGCCAGCAGCTTAGCACAGCTGGTGGGCTACACCTTC.